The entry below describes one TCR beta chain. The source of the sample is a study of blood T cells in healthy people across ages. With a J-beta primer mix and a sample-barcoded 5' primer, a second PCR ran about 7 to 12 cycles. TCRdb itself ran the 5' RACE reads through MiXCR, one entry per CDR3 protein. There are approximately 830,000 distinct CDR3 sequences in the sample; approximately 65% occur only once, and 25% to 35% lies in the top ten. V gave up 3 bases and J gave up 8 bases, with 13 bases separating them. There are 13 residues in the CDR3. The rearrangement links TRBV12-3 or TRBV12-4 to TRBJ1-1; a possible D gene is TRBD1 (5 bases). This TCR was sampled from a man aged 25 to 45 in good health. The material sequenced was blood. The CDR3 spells CASSLNRWSEAFF. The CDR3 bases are TGTGCCAGCAGTTTGAACAGGTGGTCCGAAGCTTTCTTT.